Given below is one T cell receptor (beta chain) in context. What antigen it recognizes has not been identified. No clone much larger than this one lies a single base away; base qualities are absent. This entry is derived from a study of T-cell memory formation after mild COVID-19 (dated by TCRdb to the early 2020s). General notes on the study: TCR sequence clusters from the two donors were found to be largely donor specific. In a couple of donors, T-cell clones that expanded and contracted after mild COVID-19 were tracked by sequencing TCRalpha and TCRbeta repertoires over time. The cohort was made up of two young adult volunteers, one female and one male, who were previously healthy. Overall results and qualifications from the work: The second-wave clones that peaked on day 37 were not confirmed to be SARS-CoV-2 specific. Clones that contracted from day 15 to 85 showed balanced CD4/CD8 phenotypes, whereas a second wave of clones that expanded from day 15 to 37 leaned towards CD4+. Only a couple of mild cases were covered in the study, and larger cohorts including severe cases with pre-infection samples were considered necessary. Contracting CD4+ clones turned up mainly in the CM and EM memory subsets, whereas EMRA was where CD8+ clones were enriched. The detection of some responding clones in pre-infection memory suggests that pre-existing cross-reactive memory T cells joined the SARS-CoV-2 response.

The sample was run on an Illumina NovaSeq 6000. TCRalpha and TCRbeta cDNA libraries were constructed by 5'RACE with constant-segment primers, with sample barcodes and unique molecular identifiers being introduced. Trizol reagent was used to extract RNA from every sample. Libraries were amplified in two PCR steps, with a second sample barcode and Illumina TruSeq adapters added in the second step. Sequencing of the libraries was done on an Illumina NovaSeq, producing 2 x 150 bp paired-end reads. The authors' analysis ran thus. Reads were demultiplexed and collapsed into UMI-guided consensus sequences with migec v1.2.7. Using mixcr v2.1.11, UMI consensuses were aligned to TRA and TRB V and J templates and then assembled into clonotypes. A clonotype was counted as expanded or contracted only when both edgeR and NoisET called the clonotype significant, with the noise models trained on biological replicates. For edgeR calls, the thresholds were a false discovery rate-adjusted p below 0.01 and a log2 fold-change of 1. As an exploratory analysis of dynamics, PCA with hierarchical clustering was applied to max-normalized trajectories of the 1000 most abundant clonotypes. Separately sequenced CD4+ and CD8+ repertoires were used to assign a CD4 or CD8 phenotype to each responding clone. TCRdb reanalyzed the raw reads on its own, using fastp at Q25 for trimming and MiXCR for clone calling, and kept in-frame beta chains. Entries that share a CDR3 protein sequence are merged under the most common genes and DNA. It is TCRdb's table, rather than the study itself, that gives the V and J calls and clone size. The sample table records 68,000 or so distinct CDR3 sequences; 16% of these occur just once. The ten biggest clones cover roughly a third of the sample.

Ficoll-Paque density gradient centrifugation was the method used to isolate PBMCs. V is cut by 0 bases and J by 5 bases, and the space between the germline ends is 4 bases. The germline V gene supplies CDR1 KGHDR and CDR2 SFDVKD. The CDR3, cysteine through phenylalanine, is 13 amino acids long. This entry keeps only the CDR3 DNA: 39 bases, framed from base 1. The rearranged chain carries TRBV24-1 and TRBJ2-1; the D gene cannot be resolved reliably. The source of this sequence is an adult woman who had mild COVID-19 (a few samples of this study predate the infection). The sample titles of this study are shuffled in the database, so cell type and time point are left out; the donor was told from shared clones. Sequencing input: PBMCs or a T cell subset sorted from them (not recorded which). The CDR3 here reads CATSDLRDNEQFF. Here is the DNA: TGTGCCACCAGTGATTTGCGGGACAATGAGCAGTTCTTC.